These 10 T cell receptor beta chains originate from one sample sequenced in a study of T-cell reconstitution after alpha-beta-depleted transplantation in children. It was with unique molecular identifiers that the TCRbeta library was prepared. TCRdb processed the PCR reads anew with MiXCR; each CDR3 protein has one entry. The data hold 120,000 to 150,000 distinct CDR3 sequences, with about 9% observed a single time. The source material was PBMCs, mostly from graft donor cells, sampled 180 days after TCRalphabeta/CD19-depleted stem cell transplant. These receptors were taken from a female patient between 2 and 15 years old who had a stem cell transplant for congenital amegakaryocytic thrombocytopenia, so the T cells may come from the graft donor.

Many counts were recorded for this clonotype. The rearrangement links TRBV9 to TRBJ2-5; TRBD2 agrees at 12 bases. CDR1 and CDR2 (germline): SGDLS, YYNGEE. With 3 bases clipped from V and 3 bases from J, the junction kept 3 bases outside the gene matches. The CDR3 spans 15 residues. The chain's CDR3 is CASSGGLAGEETQYF. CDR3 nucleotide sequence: TGTGCCAGCAGCGGGGGACTAGCGGGCGAAGAGACCCAGTACTTC.

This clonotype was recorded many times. CDR3 in DNA: TGTGCCAGCAGTTTCAGGGGGCTCGGGGAAAAACTGTTTTTT. This encodes CASSFRGLGEKLFF. The genes are TRBV12-3 or TRBV12-4 and TRBJ1-4, with 8 bases identical to TRBD1. The CDR3 contains 14 residues. After removal of 3 bases from V and 8 bases from J, the junction contained 5 bases not matched to a gene.

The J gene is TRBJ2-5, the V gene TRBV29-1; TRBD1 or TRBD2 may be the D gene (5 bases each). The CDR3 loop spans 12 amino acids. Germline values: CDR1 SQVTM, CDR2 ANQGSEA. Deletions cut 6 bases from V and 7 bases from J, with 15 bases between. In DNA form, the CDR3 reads TGCAGCGTGGGGGAGCCGGGATGGACCCAGTACTTC. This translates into CSVGEPGWTQYF.

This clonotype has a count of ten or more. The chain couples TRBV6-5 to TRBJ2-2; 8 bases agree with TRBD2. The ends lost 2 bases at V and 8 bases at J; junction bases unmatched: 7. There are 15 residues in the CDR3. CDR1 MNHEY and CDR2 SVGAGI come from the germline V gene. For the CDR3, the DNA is TGTGCCAGCAGTTACGAGACTAGCGATCCGGGGGAGCTGTTTTTT. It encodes CASSYETSDPGELFF.

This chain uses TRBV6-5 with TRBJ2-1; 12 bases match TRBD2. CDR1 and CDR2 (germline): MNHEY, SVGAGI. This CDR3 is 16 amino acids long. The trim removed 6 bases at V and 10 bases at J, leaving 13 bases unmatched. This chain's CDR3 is CASSSRLAGEGGEQFF. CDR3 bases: TGTGCCAGCAGCTCTCGACTAGCGGGAGAGGGTGGCGAGCAGTTCTTC.

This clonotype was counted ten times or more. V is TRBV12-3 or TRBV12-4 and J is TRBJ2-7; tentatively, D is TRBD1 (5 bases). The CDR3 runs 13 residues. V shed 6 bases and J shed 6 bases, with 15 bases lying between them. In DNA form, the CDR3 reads TGTGCCAGCAGCCCGCAGGGCGCCGGCGAGCAGTACTTC. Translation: CASSPQGAGEQYF.

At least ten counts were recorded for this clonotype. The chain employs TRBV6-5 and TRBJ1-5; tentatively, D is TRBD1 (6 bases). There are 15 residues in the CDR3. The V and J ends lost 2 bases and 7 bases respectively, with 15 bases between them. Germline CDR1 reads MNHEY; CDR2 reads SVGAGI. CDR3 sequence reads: CASSYRVGGDQPQHF. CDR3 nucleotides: TGTGCCAGCAGTTACCGTGTGGGGGGCGACCAGCCCCAGCATTTT.

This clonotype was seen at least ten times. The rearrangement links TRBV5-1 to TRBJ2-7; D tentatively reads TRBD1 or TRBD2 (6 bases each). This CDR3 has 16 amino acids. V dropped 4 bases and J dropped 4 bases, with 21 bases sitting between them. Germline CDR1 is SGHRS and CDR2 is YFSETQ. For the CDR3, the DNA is TGCGCCAGCAGCCCGGAGACAGGTCCGGGGGATTACGAGCAGTACTTC. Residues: CASSPETGPGDYEQYF.

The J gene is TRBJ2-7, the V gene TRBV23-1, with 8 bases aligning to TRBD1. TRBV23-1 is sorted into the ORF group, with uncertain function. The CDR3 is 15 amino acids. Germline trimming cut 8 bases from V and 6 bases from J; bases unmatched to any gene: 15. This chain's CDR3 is CASSSLEDREFEQYF. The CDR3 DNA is TGCGCCAGCTCCTCACTCGAGGACAGGGAGTTCGAGCAGTACTTC.

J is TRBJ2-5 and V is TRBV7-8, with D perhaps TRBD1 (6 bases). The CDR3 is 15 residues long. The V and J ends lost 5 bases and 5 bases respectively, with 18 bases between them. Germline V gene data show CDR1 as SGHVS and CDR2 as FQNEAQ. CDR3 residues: CASSSHRVRVETQYF. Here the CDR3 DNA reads TGTGCCAGCAGCAGCCACAGGGTTCGAGTCGAGACCCAGTACTTC.